This T cell receptor beta chain was found in a study of blood T cell repertoires in COVID-19. In the study overall: Some COVID-19 samples were acute and others convalescent; all came from the United States, Italy and Spain. T cells, B-cell-depleted T cells, or PBMCs supplied cDNA or gDNA.

In the authors' methods: Estimates of nucleated cell counts were drawn from the amplification of reference gene primers. The protocol was immunoSEQ multiplex PCR, while the TCRdb copy is restricted to in-frame clones and leaves out a portion. The V and J calls and clone size come from that table; D and trimming were worked out from the DNA. The data contain roughly 200,000 clones, around nine tenths of them seen just once; the ten biggest clones take up approximately 6.2%. Unmatched junction bases numbered 7, after V lost 6 bases and J lost 6 bases. Germline CDR1 MDHEN, CDR2 SYDVKM. The CDR3 covers 15 residues.

The J gene is TRBJ2-7, the V gene TRBV28; 14 nucleotides line up with TRBD2. This sequence was found in a man aged 55 to 70 who had recovered from COVID-19. Sequenced input: peripheral blood. CDR3 DNA sequence: TGTGCCAGCAGGTCCCCGACTAGCGGGAGGGCCGAGCAGTACTTC. Translation gives CASRSPTSGRAEQYF.